A single sample gave rise to the 22 T cell receptor beta chains below, sequenced in a study of blood T cells in healthy people across ages. A second about 7 to 11 cycle PCR used barcoded and J-beta primers. TCRdb re-called the 5' RACE reads with MiXCR, one entry per CDR3 protein. The sample shows 1.5 million to 2 million distinct CDR3 sequences, about 28% of them seen only once. The sample comprised blood. These receptors were obtained from a woman between 25 and 40 years old in good health.

Here the CDR3 reads CAWSAGLAGSYEQYF. The DNA for the CDR3 is TGTGCCTGGAGTGCTGGACTAGCGGGAAGCTACGAGCAGTACTTC. The chain carries TRBV30 and TRBJ2-7, with 12 positions matching TRBD2. With 1 base clipped from V and 3 bases from J, the junction kept 4 bases outside the gene matches. Germline loops: CDR1 GTSNPN, CDR2 SVGIG (reference sequence). The CDR3 spans 15 residues.

The chain links TRBV12-3 or TRBV12-4 to TRBJ2-3; D call uncertain. This CDR3 spans 14 amino acids. Trimming shortened V by 8 bases and J by 10 bases, and 22 bases separated the two germline ends. CDR3 amino acids: CASAQARTFDAQYF. CDR3 nucleotides: TGTGCCAGCGCCCAGGCACGGACCTTTGATGCGCAGTATTTT.

V is TRBV4-1 and J is TRBJ2-2, with D possibly TRBD1 on 6 matching bases. This CDR3 has 15 residues. CDR1 is MGHRA and CDR2 is YSYEKL in the germline V gene. V shed 3 bases and J shed 4 bases, with 12 bases lying between them. For the CDR3, the DNA is TGCGCCAGCAGCCACACAGGGCTAGGCACCGGGGAGCTGTTTTTT. Translation: CASSHTGLGTGELFF.

This clonotype was recorded a few times. The rearrangement uses TRBV3-1 and TRBJ1-4; D gene unclear. There are 15 residues in the CDR3. Trimming stripped 3 bases from V and 0 bases from J, with 8 bases between. The germline CDR1 and CDR2 sequences are LGHDT and YNNKEL (reference sequence). The CDR3 spells CASSQEVPTNEKLFF. The DNA of the CDR3 is TGTGCCAGCAGCCAGGAGGTACCAACTAATGAAAAACTGTTTTTT.

The chain employs TRBV11-2 and TRBJ2-3; 14 nucleotides align to TRBD2. V lost 5 bases and J lost 1; bases outside the gene matches: 8. CDR1 and CDR2 (germline): SGHAT, FQNNGV. This CDR3 is 18 amino acids long. CDR3 sequence reads: CASSAGTSGSEGTDTQYF. CDR3 in DNA: TGTGCCAGCAGCGCCGGGACTAGCGGGAGTGAAGGCACAGATACGCAGTATTTT. The variable domain in full, with the rest retrieved from reference TRBV11-2 and TRBJ2-3, is EAGVAQSPRYKIIEKRQSVAFWCNPISGHATLYWYQQILGQGPKLLIQFQNNGVVDDSQLPKDRFSAERLKGVDSTLKIQPAKLEDSAVYLCASSAGTSGSEGTDTQYFGPGTRLTVL.

In its sample, this clonotype was seen a few times. This rearrangement joins TRBV7-2 to TRBJ2-7; TRBD2 matches at 10 bases. The trim removed 3 bases at V and 2 bases at J, leaving 7 bases unmatched. Germline loops: CDR1 SGHTA, CDR2 FQGNSA. CDR3 length: 16 residues. CDR3 sequence reads: CASSFRLAGQTYEQYF. CDR3 DNA sequence: TGTGCCAGCAGCTTCAGACTAGCGGGTCAAACCTACGAGCAGTACTTC.

This clonotype showed up many times. CDR3 residues: CASSLWGSRNEQFF. DNA of the CDR3: TGTGCCAGCAGTTTGTGGGGGTCCCGGAATGAGCAGTTCTTC. V gene TRBV12-3 or TRBV12-4 combines with J gene TRBJ2-1, with D perhaps matching TRBD1 or TRBD2 (5 bases each). The CDR3 length is 14 residues. Trimming removed 3 bases at V and 7 bases at J, with 13 bases between.

This clonotype has only a few counts. The CDR3 DNA sequence: TGTGCCAGCAGTCGTAGGGGGGGTCTCCAAGAGACCCAGTACTTC. Amino acid sequence: CASSRRGGLQETQYF. The chain links TRBV12-3 or TRBV12-4 to TRBJ2-5, with a possible D match to TRBD2 (7 bases). Trimming removed 5 bases at V and 1 base at J, with 14 bases between. The CDR3 is 15 residues long.

The chain combines TRBV6-2 or TRBV6-3 with TRBJ2-5; 13 bases map to TRBD2. The CDR3 extends over 17 amino acids. The germline gives CDR1 MNHEY, CDR2 SVGEGT. V lost 6 bases and J lost 4; bases outside the gene matches: 11. As DNA, the CDR3 is TGTGCCAGCAGGATATGGACTAGCGGGAGAGGAGGAGAGACCCAGTACTTC. This gives the protein CASRIWTSGRGGETQYF.

Remarks on this clonotype: The CDR3 does not end in the conserved phenylalanine or tryptophan, so this is likely a read error. This chain joins TRBV5-1 and TRBJ2-7; D gene ambiguous. TRBJ2-5 explains the end of the DNA better; the J call may be wrong. Germline CDR1 and CDR2: SGHRS and YFSETQ. There are 11 residues in the CDR3. The CDR3 sequence is CANTYGETQYY. Here the CDR3 DNA reads TGCGCCAACACCTACGGAGAGACCCAGTACTAC.

This clonotype was observed a handful of times. This sequence joins TRBV4-3 and TRBJ2-2; D is perhaps TRBD2 (6 bases). This CDR3 has 15 amino acids. Germline CDR1 reads LGHNA; CDR2 reads YSLEER. With 3 bases removed from V and 1 base from J, the gap between germline ends came to 9 bases. The CDR3 DNA follows: TGCGCCAGCAGCCAGCGGGACTGGAACACCGGGGAGCTGTTTTTT. Protein sequence: CASSQRDWNTGELFF.

A few counts support this clonotype. The chain uses TRBV20-1 and TRBJ2-7, with TRBD2 matching 7 bases. Germline CDR1 reads DFQATT; CDR2 reads SNEGSKA (reference sequence). CDR3 size: 14 residues. V lost 3 bases to trimming and J lost 0 bases; unmatched junction nucleotides: 5. CDR3: CSASLGGSSYEQYF. In nucleotides, the CDR3 is TGCAGTGCTAGCCTCGGCGGGAGCTCCTACGAGCAGTACTTC.

This clonotype was counted only a few times. This sequence may be a read error, since a much larger clone differs from it by one base. The CDR3 loop reads CASSFRDRGRDEQYF. Written as DNA, the CDR3 is TGTGCCAGCAGCTTCCGGGACAGGGGGCGCGACGAGCAGTACTTC. The chain joins TRBV5-5 to TRBJ2-7; TRBD1 aligns across 12 bases. CDR1 is SGHKS and CDR2 is YYEKEE in the germline V gene (reference sequence). The CDR3 consists of 15 residues. V trimming: 2 bases; J trimming: 5 bases; junction bases outside the gene matches: 5. Based on the CDR3 plus reference TRBV5-5 and TRBJ2-7, the full variable domain is DAGVTQSPTHLIKTRGQQVTLRCSPISGHKSVSWYQQVLGQGPQFIFQYYEKEERGRGNFPDRFSARQFPNYSSELNVNALLLGDSALYLCASSFRDRGRDEQYFGPGTRLTVT.

This clonotype has more than one count but fewer than ten. The rearrangement links TRBV10-3 to TRBJ1-1, with unresolved D. Germline loops: CDR1 ENHRY, CDR2 SYGVKD. The CDR3 is 12 amino acids. The ends were cut back, 10 bases at V and 0 bases at J, with 9 bases in the middle. CDR3 in amino acids: CATATVNTEAFF. CDR3 DNA: TGTGCCACTGCCACAGTGAACACTGAAGCTTTCTTT.

The chain is built from TRBV7-9 and TRBJ1-1, with 7 bases lining up with TRBD1. V shed 7 bases, J shed 4 bases, and the junction held 9 bases outside the gene matches. The CDR3 sequence is 14 residues long. Per the germline V gene, CDR1 is SEHNR and CDR2 is FQNEAQ (reference sequence). The CDR3 DNA sequence: TGTGCCAGCACCAAGGGGGCCCAGAGCACTGAAGCTTTCTTT. This sequence encodes CASTKGAQSTEAFF.

This clonotype was picked up a small number of times. The rearrangement uses TRBV10-3 and TRBJ2-7; 8 positions match TRBD2. This CDR3 contains 17 residues. The germline CDR1 and CDR2 sequences are ENHRY and SYGVKD. The ends lost 3 bases at V and 1 base at J; junction bases unmatched: 11. As DNA, the CDR3 is TGTGCCATCAGTGACCCCAACCGCGGGGGGCCATCCTACGAGCAGTACTTC. This translates into CAISDPNRGGPSYEQYF.

The gene calls are TRBV5-1 and TRBJ2-1, with 12 positions matching TRBD2. The CDR3 covers 17 residues. Losses at the gene ends were 0 bases for V and 3 bases for J; bases not matched to a gene: 4. Per the germline V gene, CDR1 is SGHRS and CDR2 is YFSETQ. CDR3 loop: CASSLGTSGVSYNEQFF. The CDR3 DNA is TGCGCCAGCAGCTTGGGGACTAGCGGGGTCAGCTACAATGAGCAGTTCTTC.

This clonotype turned up a few times. V is TRBV6-2 or TRBV6-3 and J is TRBJ1-1; D may be TRBD1 (5 bases). This CDR3 region has 13 residues. The germline V and J ends were trimmed by 5 bases and 4 bases, with 11 bases remaining between them. Germline lookup yields CDR1 MNHEY and CDR2 SVGEGT. Here the CDR3 reads CASSGRGITEAFF. The CDR3 region has the DNA TGTGCCAGCAGTGGACGGGGGATCACTGAAGCTTTCTTT.

This clonotype has a handful of counts. The CDR3 sequence is CASYSLAGGEQYF. CDR3 sequence (DNA): TGTGCCAGCTATTCCCTAGCGGGGGGCGAGCAGTACTTC. The gene calls are TRBV2 and TRBJ2-5; 11 bases line up with TRBD2. The J call is doubtful: the DNA matches TRBJ2-7 better. The CDR3 runs to 13 residues. CDR1 is SNHLY, CDR2 FYNNEI, per germline.

This clonotype was detected only a few times. V is TRBV7-2 and J is TRBJ2-1, with a tentative D call TRBD2 (5 bases). From germline, CDR1 is SGHTA and CDR2 FQGNSA. V was clipped by 2 bases and J by 15 bases, with 17 bases between them. CDR3 length equals 13 residues. The CDR3 bases are TGTGCCAGCAGCTTACCCTCGTGGAGGAAGCTGTTCTTC. Protein product: CASSLPSWRKLFF.

The sample holds a few counts of this clonotype. This chain connects TRBV6-2 or TRBV6-3 to TRBJ2-6; D call uncertain. V was trimmed by 5 bases and J by 0 bases, leaving 11 bases between them. Germline loops: CDR1 MNHEY, CDR2 SVGEGT. CDR3 size: 16 residues. The chain's CDR3 is CASSPLTNSGANVLTF. The CDR3 bases are TGTGCCAGCAGTCCTTTGACAAACTCTGGGGCCAACGTCCTGACTTTC.

This clonotype was counted at least ten times. The rearrangement links TRBV10-3 to TRBJ2-5; D remains ambiguous. CDR1 ENHRY and CDR2 SYGVKD come from the germline V gene. The V gene lost 0 bases and the J gene lost 0 bases, with 14 bases spanning the gap. The CDR3 consists of 17 residues. Here the CDR3 DNA reads TGTGCCATCAGTGAGTCGTTTAGTCCCCCGTACCAAGAGACCCAGTACTTC. Translation gives CAISESFSPPYQETQYF.